One T cell receptor (beta chain) is described in this entry. Per the germline V gene, CDR1 is SGHTS and CDR2 is YDEGEE. This CDR3 spans 15 amino acids. Trimming cost V 3 bases and J 2 bases, with 12 bases left between them. Study processing details: Estimation of nucleated cell counts relied on the amplification of reference gene primers. Using immunoSEQ multiplex PCR, the repertoire was profiled, and TCRdb retains in-frame clones only, with some absent. For V, J and clone size, that table is used; D and trimming come from the DNA. This sample has approximately 150,000 clones, with roughly 90% found just once. This specimen belongs to a study of blood T cell repertoires in COVID-19. Looking at the study overall: Collection of acute and convalescent COVID-19 samples took place in the United States, Italy and Spain.

The receptor was isolated from a man in his fifties with active or convalescent COVID-19. The chain carries TRBV5-8 and TRBJ2-1, with D tentatively TRBD1 (6 bases). Sequencing was done on a sample of peripheral blood. The CDR3 DNA follows: TGTGCCAGCAGCTCGGGACATTCCACCTACAATGAGCAGTTCTTC. Translation: CASSSGHSTYNEQFF.